These 3 T cell receptor beta chains came from one sample sequenced in a study of control samples from healthy donors and cancer patients. Clones were read by immunoSEQ multiplex PCR, and TCRdb kept only the in-frame ones, dropping some. The sample yields tens of thousands of clones, around four fifths seen once. Source material: blood. The receptors here all came from a man aged 30-40 years in good health.

The chain links TRBV7-9 to TRBJ1-1, with TRBD1 as a possible D gene (5 bases). V lost 4 bases to trimming and J lost 5 bases, with 14 bases between them. In germline, CDR1 is SEHNR, CDR2 FQNEAQ (reference sequence). The CDR3 spans 14 residues. CDR3 nucleotides: TGTGCCAGCAGCTGGCGGGGGGTAGGGACTGAAGCTTTCTTT. Protein product: CASSWRGVGTEAFF.

The V call is TRBV19, the J call TRBJ1-2, with 7 nucleotides matching TRBD1. Trimming removed 4 bases from V and 8 bases from J; junction bases left unmatched: 7. Germline CDR1 and CDR2: LNHDA and SQIVND (reference sequence). The CDR3 totals 13 residues. This CDR3 reads CASSTKGASGYTF. In DNA form, the CDR3 reads TGTGCCAGTAGTACGAAGGGGGCCTCGGGCTACACCTTC.

V gene TRBV3-1 (or the pseudogene TRBV3-2) combines with J gene TRBJ2-4, with 10 bases aligning to TRBD1. V lost 2 bases to trimming and J lost 3 bases; unmatched junction nucleotides: 4. Per the germline V gene, CDR1 is LGHDT and CDR2 is YNNKEL (reference sequence). CDR3 length equals 16 residues. The CDR3 DNA follows: TGTGCCAGCAGCCAATCCGGGACAGGGGTCAAAAACATTCAGTACTTC. It is translated as CASSQSGTGVKNIQYF.